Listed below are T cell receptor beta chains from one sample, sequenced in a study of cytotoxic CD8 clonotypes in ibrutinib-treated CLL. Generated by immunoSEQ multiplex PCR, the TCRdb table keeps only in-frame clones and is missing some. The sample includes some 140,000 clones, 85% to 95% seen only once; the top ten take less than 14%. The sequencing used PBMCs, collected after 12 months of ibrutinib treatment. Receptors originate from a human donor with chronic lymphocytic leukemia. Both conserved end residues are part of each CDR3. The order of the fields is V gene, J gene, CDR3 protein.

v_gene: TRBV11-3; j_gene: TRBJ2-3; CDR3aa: CASSLVGGSSADTQYF
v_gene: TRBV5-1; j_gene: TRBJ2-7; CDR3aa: CASSLTRTSGVSYEQYF
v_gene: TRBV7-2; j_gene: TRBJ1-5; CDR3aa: CASSRGRAPNQPQHF
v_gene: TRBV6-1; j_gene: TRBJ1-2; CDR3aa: CASTVGYGYTF
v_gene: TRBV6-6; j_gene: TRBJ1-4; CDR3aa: CASSPLTGEGEKLFF
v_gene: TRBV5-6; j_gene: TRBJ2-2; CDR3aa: CASSTGRNTGELFF
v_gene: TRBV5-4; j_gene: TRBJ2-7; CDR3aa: CAGQLAGIPEQYF
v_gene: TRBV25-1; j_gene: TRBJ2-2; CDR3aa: CASSDPGDREDTGELFF
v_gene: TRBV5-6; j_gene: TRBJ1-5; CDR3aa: CASSYGARSNQPQHF
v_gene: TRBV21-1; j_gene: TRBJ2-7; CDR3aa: CARGDEQYF
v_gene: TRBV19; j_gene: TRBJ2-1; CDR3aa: CASSRRTSTNEQFF
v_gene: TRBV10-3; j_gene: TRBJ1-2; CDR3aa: CATFQDGPNYGYTF
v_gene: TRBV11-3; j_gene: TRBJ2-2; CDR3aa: CASSTGPGELFF
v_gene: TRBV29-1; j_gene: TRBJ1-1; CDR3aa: CSVPGLLGGTEAFF
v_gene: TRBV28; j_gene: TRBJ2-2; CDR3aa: CASSLAGTNTGELFF
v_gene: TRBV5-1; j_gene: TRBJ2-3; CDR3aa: CASSLPAGQDLSDTQYF
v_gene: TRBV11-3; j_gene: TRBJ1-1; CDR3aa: CASSANRGVATEAFF
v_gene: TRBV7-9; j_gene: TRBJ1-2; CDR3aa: CASSPRVGYTF
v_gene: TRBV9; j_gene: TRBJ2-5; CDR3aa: CASSVDVGTQYF
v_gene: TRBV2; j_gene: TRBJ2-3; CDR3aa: CASKKGESTDTQYF
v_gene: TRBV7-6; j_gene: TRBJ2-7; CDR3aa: CASSSYGGNEQYF
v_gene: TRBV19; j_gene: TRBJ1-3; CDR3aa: CASSPTAGNTIYF
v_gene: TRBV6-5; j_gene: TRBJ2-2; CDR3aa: CASRPGLASGELFF
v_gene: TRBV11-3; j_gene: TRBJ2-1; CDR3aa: CASSFSAQSSYNEQFF
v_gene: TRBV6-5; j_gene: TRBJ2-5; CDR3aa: CASSRTGVEWETQYF
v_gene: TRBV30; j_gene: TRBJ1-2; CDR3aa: CAWSLATNYGYTF
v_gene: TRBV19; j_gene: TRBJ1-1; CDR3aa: CASSMGEGTEAFF
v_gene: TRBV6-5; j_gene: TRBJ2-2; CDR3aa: CASSYSSGHAGELFF
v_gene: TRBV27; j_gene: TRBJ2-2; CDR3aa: CASRATSGKNTGELFF
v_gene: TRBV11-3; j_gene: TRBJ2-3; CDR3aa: CASSHPKVGTDTQYF
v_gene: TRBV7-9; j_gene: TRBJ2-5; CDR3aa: CASSDRTKGQSKETQYF
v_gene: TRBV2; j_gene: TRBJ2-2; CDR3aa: CASTQGAGTGELFF
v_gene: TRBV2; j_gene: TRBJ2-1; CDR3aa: CASRETSGSFFDEQFF
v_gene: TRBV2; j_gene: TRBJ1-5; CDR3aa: CASSYLDRGSPQHF
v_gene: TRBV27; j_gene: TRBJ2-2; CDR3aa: CASSLYREAGELFF
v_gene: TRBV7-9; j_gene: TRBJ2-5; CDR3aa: CASSSLGTSAPQETQYF
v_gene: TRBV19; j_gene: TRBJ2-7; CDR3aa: CASSIREGSEQYF
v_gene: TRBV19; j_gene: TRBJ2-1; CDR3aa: CASSIPPGLAGRGEQFF
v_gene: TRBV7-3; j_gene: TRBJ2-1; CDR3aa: CASSHGTNYEQFF